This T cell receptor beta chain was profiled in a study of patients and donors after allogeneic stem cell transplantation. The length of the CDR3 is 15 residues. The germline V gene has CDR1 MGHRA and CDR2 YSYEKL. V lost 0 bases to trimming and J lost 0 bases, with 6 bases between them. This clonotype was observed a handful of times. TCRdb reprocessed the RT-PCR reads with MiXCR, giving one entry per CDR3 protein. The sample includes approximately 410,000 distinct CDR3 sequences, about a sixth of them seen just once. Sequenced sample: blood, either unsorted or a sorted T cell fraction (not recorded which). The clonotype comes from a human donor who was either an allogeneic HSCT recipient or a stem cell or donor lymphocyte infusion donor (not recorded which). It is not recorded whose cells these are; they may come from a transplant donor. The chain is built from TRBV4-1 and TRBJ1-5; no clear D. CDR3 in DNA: TGCGCCAGCAGCCAAGATGACCTTAGCAATCAGCCCCAGCATTTT. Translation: CASSQDDLSNQPQHF.